One and the same sample provided the 22 T cell receptor beta chains below, sequenced in a study of graft-versus-host responses after intestinal transplantation (dated by TCRdb to 2020 to 2023). In the paper's terms, the time point label means: cells obtained before transplantation from donor or recipient. These TCRs are of unknown antigen specificity. Receptor amplification or capture employed the immunoSEQ multiplex PCR assay. In TCRdb, the immuneACCESS table is reduced to in-frame sequences with V and J assigned. These tables do not hold every clone; where another copy was compared, an unresolved V gene accounts for under half, and the others remain unexplained. In this sample the table shows more than 65,000 clones, approximately 90% of which occur a single time. The ten largest clones add up to 7% to 8.5% of the sample. The starting material was unstimulated CD8+ T cells sorted from spleen or lymph node cells, obtained before transplant. The receptor set was obtained from a human donor who was the organ donor for an intestinal transplant.

The chain has TRBV2 and TRBJ1-2; no definite D call. Trimming took 7 bases from V and 0 from J, leaving 9 bases between them. The CDR3 totals 13 residues. Germline values: CDR1 SNHLY, CDR2 FYNNEI. CDR3 nucleotides: TGTGCCAGCATCACCGAAGCTAACTATGGCTACACCTTC. Its translation: CASITEANYGYTF.

The genes are TRBV2 and TRBJ2-3, with TRBD2 identical over 10 bases. Germline V gene sequence: CDR1 SNHLY, CDR2 FYNNEI. Germline trimming cut 4 bases from V and 1 base from J; bases unmatched to any gene: 14. The CDR3 consists of 19 residues. The CDR3 coding sequence is TGTGCCAGCAGTGGTCCGGCTAGCGGGAGCAATTGGGGCACAGATACGCAGTATTTT. Encoded protein: CASSGPASGSNWGTDTQYF.

The chain joins TRBV4-1 to TRBJ1-6, with unresolved D. Looked up from germline, CDR1 is MGHRA and CDR2 is YSYEKL. V was shortened by 1 base and J by 0 bases, with 10 bases between the two germline ends. The CDR3 extends over 17 amino acids. CDR3 sequence (DNA): TGCGCCAGCAGCCAAGTCGGTCTTGGCTCCTATAATTCACCCCTCCACTTT. Protein product: CASSQVGLGSYNSPLHF.

This clone occurred once. This chain links TRBV10-3 with TRBJ2-6; the match to TRBD1 covers 7 bases. Germline CDR1 is ENHRY and CDR2 is SYGVKD. This CDR3 spans 20 amino acids. V was pared by 2 bases and J by 0 bases, with 13 bases of the junction left unmatched. The CDR3 loop reads CAISEPTDRIGTSGANVLTF. The CDR3 DNA follows: TGTGCCATCAGTGAGCCTACGGACAGGATAGGGACCTCTGGGGCCAACGTCCTGACTTTC.

The V call is TRBV5-1, the J call TRBJ2-1; TRBD2 matches 7 bases. The ends lost 3 bases at V and 9 bases at J; junction bases unmatched: 12. CDR3 length: 15 amino acids. Germline V lookup: CDR1 SGHRS, CDR2 YFSETQ. CDR3: CASSSGTLTSSEQFF. DNA for the CDR3: TGCGCCAGCAGCTCGGGGACTCTGACTAGCAGTGAGCAGTTCTTC. Complete variable domain (other parts from reference TRBV5-1 and TRBJ2-1): KAGVTQTPRYLIKTRGQQVTLSCSPISGHRSVSWYQQTPGQGLQFLFEYFSETQRNKGNFPGRFSGRQFSNSRSEMNVSTLELGDSALYLCASSSGTLTSSEQFFGPGTRLTVL.

The chain links TRBV7-9 to TRBJ2-7, with TRBD1 as a possible D gene (5 bases). CDR3 length: 11 amino acids. V was shortened by 1 base and J by 7 bases, with 5 bases between the two germline ends. The germline CDR1 and CDR2 sequences are SEHNR and FQNEAQ (reference sequence). The CDR3 reads CASSLGQEQYF. The CDR3 DNA reads TGTGCCAGCAGCTTAGGACAGGAGCAGTACTTC. Full variable domain (missing parts from reference TRBV7-9 and TRBJ2-7): DTGVSQNPRHKITKRGQNVTFRCDPISEHNRLYWYRQTLGQGPEFLTYFQNEAQLEKSRLLSDRFSAERPKGSFSTLEIQRTEQGDSAMYLCASSLGQEQYFGPGTRLTVT.

Comment on this clone: At one end, the junction sequence differs from germline, possibly due to a read error. The chain uses TRBV7-7 and TRBJ2-1; 8 nucleotides line up with TRBD1. Germline V gene data show CDR1 as SSHAT and CDR2 as FNYEAQ (reference sequence). The CDR3 is made up of 14 amino acids. The CDR3 spells CASSATGVGNEQFF. In nucleotides, the CDR3 is TGTGCTAGCAGCGCGACAGGGGTCGGGAATGAGCAGTTCTTC.

CDR3 amino acids: CASTKERRGSEKLFF. Here the CDR3 DNA reads TGTGCCAGCACAAAAGAGAGGCGGGGTAGTGAAAAACTGTTTTTT. This rearrangement joins TRBV6-1 to TRBJ1-4; unclear D gene. V was pared by 7 bases and J by 7 bases, with 19 bases between. Germline V gives CDR1 MNHNS, CDR2 SASEGT. The CDR3 has 15 residues.

The chain uses TRBV29-1 and TRBJ2-7; the D gene is possibly TRBD1 (6 bases). The CDR3 is 14 residues long. CDR1 and CDR2 from the germline V gene are SQVTM and ANQGSEA. The ends were cut back, 0 bases at V and 2 bases at J, with 11 bases in the middle. CDR3 sequence (DNA): TGCAGCGTTGAAGACAGGGGTCCTCCCTACGAGCAGTACTTC. This translates into CSVEDRGPPYEQYF.

This chain uses TRBV7-6 with TRBJ2-2, with TRBD1 matching over 8 bases. Losses at the gene ends were 3 bases for V and 0 bases for J; bases not matched to a gene: 12. The germline CDR1 and CDR2 sequences are SGHVS and FNYEAQ. The CDR3 is made up of 19 amino acids. The CDR3 DNA reads TGTGCCAGCAGCTTGGCACTATGGACAGGGCCCCCGAACACCGGGGAGCTGTTTTTT. This gives the protein CASSLALWTGPPNTGELFF.

The V call is TRBV6-5, the J call TRBJ2-5; D unclear. The CDR3 length is 13 residues. Germline V gene data show CDR1 as MNHEY and CDR2 as SVGAGI. V shed 6 bases and J shed 5 bases, with 13 bases lying between them. CDR3 region: CASRFLRRETQYF. The CDR3 DNA follows: TGTGCCAGCAGATTCCTACGCCGGGAGACCCAGTACTTC.

The chain couples TRBV27 to TRBJ2-3; D unresolved. Trimming left V 6 bases short and J 1 base short, with 8 bases between. The CDR3 runs 13 residues. The germline gives CDR1 MNHEY, CDR2 SMNVEV (reference sequence). CDR3 nucleotides: TGTGCCAGCAGGGAAACAGGCACAGATACGCAGTATTTT. Protein sequence: CASRETGTDTQYF.

The genes are TRBV29-1 and TRBJ1-6, with TRBD1 matching 12 bases. Per germline, CDR1 SQVTM and CDR2 ANQGSEA. The CDR3 spans 18 residues. The J segment lost 7 bases and the V segment lost 6 bases, leaving 16 bases of the junction unmatched. The CDR3 DNA follows: TGCAGCGTCCTTGGGGACAGGGGGCTTTATGCTGGAAATTCACCCCTCCACTTT. Its translation: CSVLGDRGLYAGNSPLHF.

V is TRBV5-5 and J is TRBJ2-7; D ambiguous. Germline V gene sequence: CDR1 SGHKS, CDR2 YYEKEE (reference sequence). CDR3 length: 11 residues. The V gene lost 0 bases and the J gene lost 7 bases, with 5 bases spanning the gap. The CDR3 is CASSLGREQYF. The CDR3 DNA reads TGTGCCAGCAGCTTGGGTCGGGAGCAGTACTTC.

The chain carries TRBV5-6 and TRBJ2-7; the match to TRBD2 covers 14 bases. This CDR3 comprises 17 residues. With 4 bases clipped from V and 5 bases from J, the junction kept 11 bases outside the gene matches. The germline V gene has CDR1 SGHDT and CDR2 YYEEEE. For the CDR3, the DNA is TGTGCCAGCAGCCTGGGACTAGCGGGAGCGGGATACGACGAGCAGTACTTC. Translation: CASSLGLAGAGYDEQYF.

The chain recombines TRBV15 with TRBJ2-7, with D perhaps TRBD1 (5 bases). The CDR3 has 13 amino acids. The germline V gene encodes CDR1 LNHNV and CDR2 YYDKDF (reference sequence). Trimming removed 0 bases at V and 4 bases at J, with 7 bases between. This chain's CDR3 is CATSRDRVYEQYF. In DNA form, the CDR3 reads TGTGCCACCAGCAGAGACAGGGTTTACGAGCAGTACTTC.

J is TRBJ2-6 and V is TRBV6-1; unclear D gene. Germline CDR1 and CDR2: MNHNS and SASEGT. V was shortened by 1 base and J by 1 base, with 14 bases between the two germline ends. The CDR3 extends over 18 amino acids. The CDR3 region is CASSEGTVALSGANVLTF. CDR3 nucleotides: TGTGCCAGCAGTGAAGGGACCGTGGCACTATCTGGGGCCAACGTCCTGACTTTC.

The chain has TRBV5-4 and TRBJ1-5; D unresolved. This CDR3 has 13 residues. From germline, CDR1 is SGHNT and CDR2 YYREEE (reference sequence). With 1 base removed from V and 6 bases from J, the gap between germline ends came to 8 bases. CDR3 DNA sequence: TGTGCCAGCAGCTTGTCGGGTAGTCAGCCCCAGCATTTT. Its translation: CASSLSGSQPQHF.

The chain uses TRBV14 and TRBJ2-7; D is possibly TRBD1 or TRBD2 (5 bases each). The germline CDR1 and CDR2 sequences are SGHDN and FVKESK. There are 17 residues in the CDR3. Trimming removed 1 base at V and 1 base at J, with 17 bases between. The CDR3 region has the DNA TGTGCCAGCAGCCAAGTTAATGCCGGGGCCAGTTCCTACGAGCAGTACTTC. It yields the protein CASSQVNAGASSYEQYF.

The genes are TRBV7-9 and TRBJ2-6; no definite D call. Germline lookup yields CDR1 SEHNR and CDR2 FQNEAQ (reference sequence). The CDR3 loop spans 16 amino acids. The ends were cut back, 6 bases at V and 0 bases at J, with 12 bases in the middle. The DNA of the CDR3 is TGTGCCAGCAGGGACGGATTAGCCTCTGGGGCCAACGTCCTGACTTTC. Translated, it gives CASRDGLASGANVLTF.

The chain combines TRBV7-9 with TRBJ2-4, with 7 positions matching TRBD1. Per germline, CDR1 SEHNR and CDR2 FQNEAQ (reference sequence). The CDR3 runs to 13 residues. J lost 8 bases, V lost 6 bases, and 7 bases had no gene match. The CDR3 spells CASRAGGSDIQYF. The CDR3 DNA reads as TGTGCCAGCAGGGCAGGGGGTTCGGACATTCAGTACTTC. The entire variable domain, with the rest obtained from reference TRBV7-9 and TRBJ2-4, is as follows: DTGVSQNPRHKITKRGQNVTFRCDPISEHNRLYWYRQTLGQGPEFLTYFQNEAQLEKSRLLSDRFSAERPKGSFSTLEIQRTEQGDSAMYLCASRAGGSDIQYFGAGTRLSVL.

The chain couples TRBV13 to TRBJ2-7; 12 bases fit TRBD1. V trimming: 3 bases; J trimming: 7 bases; junction bases outside the gene matches: 7. The germline CDR1 and CDR2 sequences are PRHDT and FYEKMQ (reference sequence). The CDR3 is 15 amino acids. The CDR3 loop is CASSFLGQGAGEQYF. The CDR3 DNA follows: TGTGCCAGCAGCTTTTTGGGACAGGGGGCGGGAGAGCAGTACTTC.